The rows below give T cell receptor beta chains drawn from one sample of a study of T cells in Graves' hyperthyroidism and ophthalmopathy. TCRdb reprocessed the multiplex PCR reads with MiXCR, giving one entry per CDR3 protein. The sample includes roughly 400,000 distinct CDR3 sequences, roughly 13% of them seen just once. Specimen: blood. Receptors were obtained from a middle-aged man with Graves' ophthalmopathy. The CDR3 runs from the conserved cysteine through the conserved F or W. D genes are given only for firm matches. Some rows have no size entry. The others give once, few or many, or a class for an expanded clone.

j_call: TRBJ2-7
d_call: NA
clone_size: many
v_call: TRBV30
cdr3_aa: CAWSVRRVSYEQYF
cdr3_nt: TGTGCCTGGAGTGTACGGAGGGTAAGCTACGAGCAGTACTTC

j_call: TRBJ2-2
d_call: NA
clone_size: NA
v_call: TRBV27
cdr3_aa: CASSLGSGAGELFF
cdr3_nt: TGTGCCAGCAGTTTAGGTTCGGGAGCCGGGGAGCTGTTTTTT

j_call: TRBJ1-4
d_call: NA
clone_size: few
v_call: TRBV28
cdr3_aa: CASSAPGRQEKLFF
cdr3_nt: TGTGCCAGCAGTGCCCCAGGGAGGCAAGAAAAACTGTTTTTT

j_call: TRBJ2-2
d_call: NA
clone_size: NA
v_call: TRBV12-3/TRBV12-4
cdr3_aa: CASNLSGQRAGELFF
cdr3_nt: TGTGCCAGCAACCTTAGCGGACAACGGGCCGGGGAGCTGTTTTTT

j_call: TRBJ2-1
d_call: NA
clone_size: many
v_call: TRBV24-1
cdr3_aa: CATSGISGNYNEQFF
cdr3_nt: TGTGCCACCAGTGGTATTAGCGGAAACTACAATGAGCAGTTCTTC

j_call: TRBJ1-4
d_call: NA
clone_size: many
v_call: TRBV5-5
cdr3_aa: CASSLAPNEKLFF
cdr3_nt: TGTGCCAGCAGCTTGGCCCCTAATGAAAAACTGTTTTTT

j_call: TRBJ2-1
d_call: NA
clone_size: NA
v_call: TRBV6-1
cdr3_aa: CASGAPWVFDEQFF
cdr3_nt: TGTGCCAGCGGAGCACCGTGGGTATTCGATGAGCAGTTCTTC

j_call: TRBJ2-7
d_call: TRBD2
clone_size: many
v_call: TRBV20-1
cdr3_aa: CSASGFGGRYKTYEQYF
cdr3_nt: TGCAGTGCTAGCGGGTTTGGCGGGAGGTATAAGACCTACGAGCAGTACTTC

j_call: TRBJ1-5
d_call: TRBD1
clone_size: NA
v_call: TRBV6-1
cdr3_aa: CASRSTGYQPQHF
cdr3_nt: TGTGCCAGCAGGTCGACAGGGTATCAGCCCCAGCATTTT

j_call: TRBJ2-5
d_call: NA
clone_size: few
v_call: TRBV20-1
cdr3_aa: CSASEKETQYF
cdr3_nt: TGCAGTGCTTCAGAGAAAGAGACCCAGTACTTC

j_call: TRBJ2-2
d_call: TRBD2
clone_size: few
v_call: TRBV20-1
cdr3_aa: CSATRIAGEKTGELFF
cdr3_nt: TGCAGTGCTACGAGGATAGCGGGAGAGAAAACCGGGGAGCTGTTTTTT

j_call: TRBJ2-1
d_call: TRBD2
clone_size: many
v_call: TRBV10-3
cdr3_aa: CAISEELAGGGGEQFF
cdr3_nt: TGTGCCATCAGTGAAGAGCTAGCGGGAGGTGGGGGTGAGCAGTTCTTC

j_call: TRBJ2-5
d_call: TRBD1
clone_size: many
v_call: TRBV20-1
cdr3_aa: CSAKQGAHETQYF
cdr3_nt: TGCAGTGCTAAACAGGGGGCACACGAGACCCAGTACTTC

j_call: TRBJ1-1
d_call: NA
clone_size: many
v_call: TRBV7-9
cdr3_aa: CASSLVLGNTEAFF
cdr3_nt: TGTGCCAGCAGCTTAGTATTAGGAAACACTGAAGCTTTCTTT

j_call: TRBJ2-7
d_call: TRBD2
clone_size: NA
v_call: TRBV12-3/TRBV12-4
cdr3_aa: CASSTWGGGGGEQYF
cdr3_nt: TGTGCCAGCAGTACATGGGGGGGGGGGGGGGGGGAGCAGTACTTC

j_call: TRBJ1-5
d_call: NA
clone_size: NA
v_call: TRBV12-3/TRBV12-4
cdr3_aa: CASQSGNQPQHF
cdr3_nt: TGTGCCAGCCAGTCTGGCAATCAGCCCCAGCATTTT

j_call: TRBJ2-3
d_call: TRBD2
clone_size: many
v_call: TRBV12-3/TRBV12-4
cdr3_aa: CASSISGRPSGTQYF
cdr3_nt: TGTGCCAGCAGTATTAGCGGGAGGCCGTCGGGTACGCAGTATTTT

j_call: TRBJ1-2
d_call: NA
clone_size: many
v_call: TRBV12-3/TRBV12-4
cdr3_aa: CASSPYRTDPSGYTF
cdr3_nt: TGTGCCAGCAGTCCCTACCGGACGGACCCTAGTGGCTACACCTTC

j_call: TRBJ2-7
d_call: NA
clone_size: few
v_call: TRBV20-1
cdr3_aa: CSARGKVHEQYF
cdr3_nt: TGCAGTGCTAGAGGGAAAGTCCACGAGCAGTACTTC

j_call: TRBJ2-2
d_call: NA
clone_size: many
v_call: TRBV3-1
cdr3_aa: CASSTTPRELFF
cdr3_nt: TGTGCCAGCAGTACCACCCCCAGGGAGCTGTTTTTT

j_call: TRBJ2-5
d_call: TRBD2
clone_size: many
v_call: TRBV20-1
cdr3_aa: CSARSLATRTSGRAGETQYF
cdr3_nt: TGCAGTGCTAGAAGCCTGGCTACCCGAACTAGCGGGAGGGCCGGAGAGACCCAGTACTTC

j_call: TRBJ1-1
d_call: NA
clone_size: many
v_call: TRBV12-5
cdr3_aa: CASGLFLPTASNTEAFF
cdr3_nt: TGTGCTAGTGGTTTGTTCCTTCCGACAGCTTCGAACACTGAAGCTTTCTTT

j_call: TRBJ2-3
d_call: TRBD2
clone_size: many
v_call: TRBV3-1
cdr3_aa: CASSPGLDRSTDTQYF
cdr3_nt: TGTGCCAGCAGCCCAGGACTAGATAGATCCACAGATACGCAGTATTTT

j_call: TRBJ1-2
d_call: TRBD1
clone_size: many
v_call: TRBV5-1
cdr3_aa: CASSNQGGGYTF
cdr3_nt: TGCGCCAGCAGCAACCAGGGGGGCGGCTACACCTTC